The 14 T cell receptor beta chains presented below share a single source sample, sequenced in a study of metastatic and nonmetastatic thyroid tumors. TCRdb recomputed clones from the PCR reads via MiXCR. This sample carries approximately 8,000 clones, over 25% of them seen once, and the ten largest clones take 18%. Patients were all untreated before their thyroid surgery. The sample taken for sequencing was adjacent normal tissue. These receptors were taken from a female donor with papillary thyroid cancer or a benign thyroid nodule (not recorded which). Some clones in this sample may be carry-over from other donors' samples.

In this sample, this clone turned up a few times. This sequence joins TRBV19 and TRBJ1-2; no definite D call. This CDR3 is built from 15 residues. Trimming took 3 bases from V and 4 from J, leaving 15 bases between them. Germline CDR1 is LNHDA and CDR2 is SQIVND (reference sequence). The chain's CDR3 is CASSIPDSHSYGYTF. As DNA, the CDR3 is TGTGCCAGTAGTATCCCGGATAGCCACTCCTATGGCTACACCTTC.

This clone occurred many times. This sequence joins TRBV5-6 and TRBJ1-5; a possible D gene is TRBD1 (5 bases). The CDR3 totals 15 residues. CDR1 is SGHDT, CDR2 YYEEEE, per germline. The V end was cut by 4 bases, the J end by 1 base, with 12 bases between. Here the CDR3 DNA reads TGTGCCAGCAGCCTAAACAGGAGAAGCAATCAGCCCCAGCATTTT. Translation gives CASSLNRRSNQPQHF.

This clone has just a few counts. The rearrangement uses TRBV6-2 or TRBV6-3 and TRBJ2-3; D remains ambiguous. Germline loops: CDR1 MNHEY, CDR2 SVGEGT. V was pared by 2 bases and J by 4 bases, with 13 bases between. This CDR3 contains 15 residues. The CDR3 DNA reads TGTGCCAGCAGTTACAGGGCAGGTCCCGCAGATACGCAGTATTTT. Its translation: CASSYRAGPADTQYF.

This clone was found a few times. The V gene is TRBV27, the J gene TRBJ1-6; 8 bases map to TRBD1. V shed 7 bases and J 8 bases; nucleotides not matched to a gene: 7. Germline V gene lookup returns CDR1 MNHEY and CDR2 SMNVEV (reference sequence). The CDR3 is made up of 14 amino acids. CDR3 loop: CASKAQGADSPLHF. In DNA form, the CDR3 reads TGTGCCAGCAAGGCCCAGGGGGCGGATTCACCCCTCCACTTT.

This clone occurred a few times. Here the CDR3 reads CVTQLANEQFF. CDR3 bases: TGTGTCACCCAACTAGCGAATGAGCAGTTCTTC. V is TRBV6-1 and J is TRBJ2-1; 7 positions agree with TRBD2. This CDR3 is built from 11 residues. Germline CDR1 MNHNS, CDR2 SASEGT.

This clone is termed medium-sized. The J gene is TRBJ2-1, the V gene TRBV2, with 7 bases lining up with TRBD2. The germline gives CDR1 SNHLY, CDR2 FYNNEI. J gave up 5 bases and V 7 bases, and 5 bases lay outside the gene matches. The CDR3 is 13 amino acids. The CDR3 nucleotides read TGTGCCAGCACCGGCGGGAGTAACAATGAGCAGTTCTTC. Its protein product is CASTGGSNNEQFF.

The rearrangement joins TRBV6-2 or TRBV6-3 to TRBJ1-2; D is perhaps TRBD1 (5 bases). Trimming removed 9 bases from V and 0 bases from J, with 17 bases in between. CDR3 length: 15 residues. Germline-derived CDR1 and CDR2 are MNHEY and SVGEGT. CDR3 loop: CARRETEITNYGYTF. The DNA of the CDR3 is TGTGCCAGACGGGAGACAGAGATTACTAACTATGGCTACACCTTC.

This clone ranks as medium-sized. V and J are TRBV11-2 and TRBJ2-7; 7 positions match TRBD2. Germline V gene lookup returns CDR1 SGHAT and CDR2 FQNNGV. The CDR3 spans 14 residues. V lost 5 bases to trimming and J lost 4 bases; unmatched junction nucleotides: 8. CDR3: CASSPGGGSYEQYV. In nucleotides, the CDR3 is TGTGCCAGCAGCCCTGGGGGAGGGAGTTACGAGCAGTACGTC.

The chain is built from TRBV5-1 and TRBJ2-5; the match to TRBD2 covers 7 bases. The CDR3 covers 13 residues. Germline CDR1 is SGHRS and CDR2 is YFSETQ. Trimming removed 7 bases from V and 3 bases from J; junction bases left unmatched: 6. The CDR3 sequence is CASRSGWEETQYF. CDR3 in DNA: TGCGCCAGCCGTAGCGGGTGGGAAGAGACCCAGTACTTC. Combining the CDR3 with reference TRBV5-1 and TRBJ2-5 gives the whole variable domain KAGVTQTPRYLIKTRGQQVTLSCSPISGHRSVSWYQQTPGQGLQFLFEYFSETQRNKGNFPGRFSGRQFSNSRSEMNVSTLELGDSALYLCASRSGWEETQYFGPGTRLLVL.

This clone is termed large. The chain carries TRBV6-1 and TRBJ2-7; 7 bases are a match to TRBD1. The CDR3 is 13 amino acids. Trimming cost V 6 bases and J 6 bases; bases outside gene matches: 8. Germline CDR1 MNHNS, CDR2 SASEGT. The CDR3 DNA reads TGTGCCAGCAGCCCCAGGGGGACACTCGAGCAGTACTTC. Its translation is CASSPRGTLEQYF.

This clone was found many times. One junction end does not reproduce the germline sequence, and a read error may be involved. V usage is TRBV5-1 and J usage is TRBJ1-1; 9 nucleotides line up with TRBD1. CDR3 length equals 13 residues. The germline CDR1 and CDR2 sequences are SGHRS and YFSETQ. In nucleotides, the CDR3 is TGCGCCAGCAGCAGAACAGGGGGCACTGGAGCTTTCTTT. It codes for CASSRTGGTGAFF.

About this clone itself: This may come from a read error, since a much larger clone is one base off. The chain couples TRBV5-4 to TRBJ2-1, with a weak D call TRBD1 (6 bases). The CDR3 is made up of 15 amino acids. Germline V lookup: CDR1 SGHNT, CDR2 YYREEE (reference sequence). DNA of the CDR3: TGTGCCAGCAACTTGGGGGCCAGAACCTACAATGAGCAGTTCTTC. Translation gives CASNLGARTYNEQFF.

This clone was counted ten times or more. Here the CDR3 DNA reads TGCAGTTTCCGGGACAGGGGTTACAATGAGCAGTTCTTC. Its protein is CSFRDRGYNEQFF. The gene calls are TRBV20-1 and TRBJ2-1, with 10 bases that match TRBD1. This CDR3 region has 13 residues. The germline V gene encodes CDR1 DFQATT and CDR2 SNEGSKA (reference sequence). Losses at the gene ends were 8 bases for V and 4 bases for J; bases not matched to a gene: 5.

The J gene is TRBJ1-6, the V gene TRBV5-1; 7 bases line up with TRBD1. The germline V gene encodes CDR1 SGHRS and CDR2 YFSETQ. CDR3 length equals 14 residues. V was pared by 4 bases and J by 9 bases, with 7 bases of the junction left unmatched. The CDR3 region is CASSPTGCRSPLHF. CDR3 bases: TGCGCCAGCAGCCCGACAGGGTGCCGTTCACCCCTCCACTTT.